This TCR beta chain was retrieved from a study of T cells in Graves' hyperthyroidism and ophthalmopathy. The wider study: The authors collected peripheral blood at initial diagnosis, before any treatment. Whole-study findings and limits: Blood also showed most of the thyroid clonotypes that were expanded above 0.001.

Clinicians diagnosed patients from clinical symptoms, serum thyroxine and TRAb, thyroid ultrasound and orbital computed tomography. Under 12 ml fresh peripheral blood yielded the PBMCs. The table lists this clonotype with many counts. What it recognizes is unknown. The source material, RNA transcripts, was used to amplify TCR beta CDR3 regions. The HTBI primer set served for first-round RT-PCR of the TCR CDR3. TCRdb ran MiXCR on the multiplex PCR reads and lists one entry per CDR3 protein. The sample shows 400,000 to 600,000 distinct CDR3 sequences, about 16% of them seen only once. Sequenced input: blood. This clonotype was obtained from a woman in her thirties with Graves' ophthalmopathy.

For the CDR3, the DNA is TGTGCCAGCAGTTACGGGGGGCTAGCTGGGACCGGGGAGCTGTTTTTT. Amino acid sequence: CASSYGGLAGTGELFF. The gene calls are TRBV6-2 or TRBV6-3 and TRBJ2-2, with D perhaps matching TRBD1 or TRBD2 (6 bases each). Trimming shortened V by 2 bases and J by 5 bases, and 15 bases separated the two germline ends. The CDR3 is 16 amino acids. Per germline, CDR1 MNHEY and CDR2 SVGEGT.